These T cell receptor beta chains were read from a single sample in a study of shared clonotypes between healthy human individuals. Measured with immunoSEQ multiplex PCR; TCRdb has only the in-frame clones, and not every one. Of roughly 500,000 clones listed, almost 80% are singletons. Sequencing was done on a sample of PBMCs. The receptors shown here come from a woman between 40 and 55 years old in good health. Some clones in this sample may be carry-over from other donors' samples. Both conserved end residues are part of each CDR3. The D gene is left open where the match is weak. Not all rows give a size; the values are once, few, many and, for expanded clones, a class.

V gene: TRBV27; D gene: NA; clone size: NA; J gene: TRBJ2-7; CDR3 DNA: TGTGCCAGCCACTCGGGTGGACGGACCCTCGGCTACGAGCAGTACTTC; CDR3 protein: CASHSGGRTLGYEQYF
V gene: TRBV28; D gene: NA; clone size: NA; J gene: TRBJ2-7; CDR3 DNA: TGTGCCAGCAGTTTTGGCGGCATAACGGACGAGCAGTACTTC; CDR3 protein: CASSFGGITDEQYF
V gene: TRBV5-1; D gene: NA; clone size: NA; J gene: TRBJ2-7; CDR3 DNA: TGCGCCAGCAGCTTGCAGGACGAGCAGTACTTC; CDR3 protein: CASSLQDEQYF
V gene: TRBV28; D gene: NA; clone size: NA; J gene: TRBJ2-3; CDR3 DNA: TGTGCCAGCACTTCCCGCACAGATACGCAGTATTTT; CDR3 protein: CASTSRTDTQYF
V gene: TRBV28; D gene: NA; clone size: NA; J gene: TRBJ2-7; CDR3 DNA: TGTGCCAGCAGTCGGCCGCCGTCCTACGAGCAGTACTTC; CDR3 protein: CASSRPPSYEQYF
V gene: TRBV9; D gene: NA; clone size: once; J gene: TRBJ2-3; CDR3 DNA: TGTGCCAGCAGCGTAGATAGGGATAGCAGCACAGATACGCAGTATTTT; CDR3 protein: CASSVDRDSSTDTQYF
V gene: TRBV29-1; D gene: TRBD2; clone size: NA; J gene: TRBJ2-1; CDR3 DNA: TGCAGCGTCCGGACTAGCGGGAAGGGTGAGCAGTTCTTC; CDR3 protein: CSVRTSGKGEQFF
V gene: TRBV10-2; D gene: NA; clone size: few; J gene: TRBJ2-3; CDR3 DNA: TGCGCCAGCAGTGCGGGGTACACAGATACGCAGTATTTT; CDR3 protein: CASSAGYTDTQYF
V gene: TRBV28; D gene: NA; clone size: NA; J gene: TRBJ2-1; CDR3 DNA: TGTGCCAGCAGTATTGAGTACAATGAGCAGTTCTTC; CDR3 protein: CASSIEYNEQFF
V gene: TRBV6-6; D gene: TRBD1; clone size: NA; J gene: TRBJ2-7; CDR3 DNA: TGTGCCAGCAGATCCACAGGGGGCGAAAGACACGAGCAGTACTTC; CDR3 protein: CASRSTGGERHEQYF
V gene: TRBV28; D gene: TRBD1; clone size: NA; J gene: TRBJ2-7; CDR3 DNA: TGTGCCAGCAGGACCGGGACAGGGTTCTCCTACGAGCAGTACTTC; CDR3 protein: CASRTGTGFSYEQYF
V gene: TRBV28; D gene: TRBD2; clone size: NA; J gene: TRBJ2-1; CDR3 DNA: TGTGCCAGCAGTGCTTACCCGAGACTAGCGGGAGCCTCCTACAATGAGCAGTTCTTC; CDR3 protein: CASSAYPRLAGASYNEQFF
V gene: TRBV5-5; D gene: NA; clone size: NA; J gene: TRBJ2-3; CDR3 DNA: TGTGCCAGCAGCCCACAGGGTTACACAGATACGCAGTATTTT; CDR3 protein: CASSPQGYTDTQYF
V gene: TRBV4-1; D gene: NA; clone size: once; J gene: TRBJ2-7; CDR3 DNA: TGCGCCAGCAGCCCCGGGACGGGGGCCTACGAGCAGTACTTC; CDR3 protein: CASSPGTGAYEQYF
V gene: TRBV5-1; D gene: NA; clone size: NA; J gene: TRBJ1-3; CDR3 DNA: TGCGCCAGCAGCTTGGCCTCTACTGGAAACACCATATATTTT; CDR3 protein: CASSLASTGNTIYF
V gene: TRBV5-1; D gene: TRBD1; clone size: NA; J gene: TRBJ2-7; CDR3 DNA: TGCGCCAGCAGCTTGACAGGGGACGAGCAGTACTTC; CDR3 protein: CASSLTGDEQYF
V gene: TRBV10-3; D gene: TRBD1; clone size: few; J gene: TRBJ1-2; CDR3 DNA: TGTGCCATCAGTGATTCGGGTGGCGGGACAGGGGGCGCTCACTATGGCTACACCTTC; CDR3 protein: CAISDSGGGTGGAHYGYTF
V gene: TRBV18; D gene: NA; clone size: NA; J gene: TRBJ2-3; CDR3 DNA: TGTGCCAGCTCACCATCGGGACTCCCAGATACGCAGTATTTT; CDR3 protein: CASSPSGLPDTQYF
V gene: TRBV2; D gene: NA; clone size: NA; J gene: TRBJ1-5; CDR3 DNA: TGTGCCAGCAGTGACCATGGGGGCAATCAGCCCCAGCATTTT; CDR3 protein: CASSDHGGNQPQHF
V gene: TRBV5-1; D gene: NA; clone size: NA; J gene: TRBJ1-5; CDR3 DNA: TGCGCCAGCAGCTTGGATGGGAATAGCAATCAGCCCCAGCATTTT; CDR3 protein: CASSLDGNSNQPQHF
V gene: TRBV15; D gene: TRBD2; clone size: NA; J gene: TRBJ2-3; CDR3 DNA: TGTGCCACCAGCAGAGCCGGTAGCGGGAGGCCCACAGATACGCAGTATTTT; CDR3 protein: CATSRAGSGRPTDTQYF
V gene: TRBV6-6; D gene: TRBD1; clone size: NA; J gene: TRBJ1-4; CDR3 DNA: TGTGCCAGCAGCGAGCAAAAGGGACAGGGTGGTGAAAAACTGTTTTTT; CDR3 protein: CASSEQKGQGGEKLFF
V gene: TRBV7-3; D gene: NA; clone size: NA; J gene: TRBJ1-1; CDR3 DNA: TGTGCCAGCAGCTTAAATGGCCGGGACACTGAAGCTTTCTTT; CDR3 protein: CASSLNGRDTEAFF
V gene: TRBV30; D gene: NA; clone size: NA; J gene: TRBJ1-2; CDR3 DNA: TGTGCCTGGAGTAACAGGAACTATGGCTACACCTTC; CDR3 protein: CAWSNRNYGYTF
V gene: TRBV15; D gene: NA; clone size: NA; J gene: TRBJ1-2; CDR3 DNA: TGTGCCACCAGCAGCGACAGGCGATGGAACTATGGCTACACCTTC; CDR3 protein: CATSSDRRWNYGYTF
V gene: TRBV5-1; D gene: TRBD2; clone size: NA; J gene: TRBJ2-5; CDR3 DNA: TGCGCCAGCAGCTTGGTACCGGGAGGGAGTGAGACCCAGTACTTC; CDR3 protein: CASSLVPGGSETQYF
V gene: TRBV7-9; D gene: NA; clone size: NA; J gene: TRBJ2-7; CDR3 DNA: TGTGCCAGCAGCCCCCGGGACCGTTTGGAGCAGTACTTC; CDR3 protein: CASSPRDRLEQYF
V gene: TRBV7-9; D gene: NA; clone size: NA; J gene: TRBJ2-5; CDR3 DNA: TGTGCCAGCAGCTTAGCGAGAAGTGCCGAGGAAGGGAGAGAGACCCAGTACTTC; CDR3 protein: CASSLARSAEEGRETQYF
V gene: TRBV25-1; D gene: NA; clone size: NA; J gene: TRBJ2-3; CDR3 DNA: TGTGCCAGCAGTGAGCCCCGGGGGCCCACAGATACGCAGTATTTT; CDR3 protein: CASSEPRGPTDTQYF
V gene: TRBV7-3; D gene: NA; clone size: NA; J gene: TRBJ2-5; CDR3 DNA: TGTGCCAGCAGCAAAGCGAGTCGCTGGTACCAAGAGACCCAGTACTTC; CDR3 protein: CASSKASRWYQETQYF
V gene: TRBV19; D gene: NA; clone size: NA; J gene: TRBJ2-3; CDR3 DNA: TGTGCCAGTAGGGCCAGAGGTGACCGGCTAACAGATACGCAGTATTTT; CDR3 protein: CASRARGDRLTDTQYF
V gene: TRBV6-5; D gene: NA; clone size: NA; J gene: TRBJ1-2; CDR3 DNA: TGTGCCACAAAGGACAGTCTAAGCTATTATGGCTACACCTTC; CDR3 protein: CATKDSLSYYGYTF
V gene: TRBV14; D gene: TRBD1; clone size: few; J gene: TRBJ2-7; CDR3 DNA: TGTGCCAGCAGCTCTCTGGGACAGTTCCCCTACGAGCAGTACTTC; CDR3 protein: CASSSLGQFPYEQYF
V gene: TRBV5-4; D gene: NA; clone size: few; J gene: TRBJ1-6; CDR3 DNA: TGTGCCAGCAGCTTGGAGGCAGTGAATTCACCCCTCCACTTT; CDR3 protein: CASSLEAVNSPLHF